This TCR beta chain appears in the sequencing data of a study of blood T cell repertoires in COVID-19. Per the study methods: Nucleated cell number was recorded as an estimate derived from reference gene primer amplification. The table came from immunoSEQ multiplex PCR; TCRdb's copy has only in-frame clones and leaves some out. The D gene and trimming were derived from the DNA, and the V and J assignments and clone size from that table. The sample lists about 300,000 clones, about 91% occurring once. V dropped 4 bases and J dropped 0 bases, with 17 bases sitting between them. Per germline, CDR1 SGHNT and CDR2 YENEEA. This CDR3 contains 17 residues.

The source is a woman aged 25 to 39 who had recovered from COVID-19. The chain employs TRBV11-3 and TRBJ2-3, with D possibly TRBD2 on 6 matching bases. The source material was peripheral blood. The chain's CDR3 is CASSSGGADYSTDTQYF. In nucleotides, the CDR3 is TGTGCCAGCAGCTCCGGAGGGGCCGACTATAGCACAGATACGCAGTATTTT. The whole variable domain, filled in from reference TRBV11-3 and TRBJ2-3, reads EAGVVQSPRYKIIEKKQPVAFWCNPISGHNTLYWYLQNLGQGPELLIRYENEEAVDDSQLPKDRFSAERLKGVDSTLKIQPAELGDSAVYLCASSSGGADYSTDTQYFGPGTRLTVL.